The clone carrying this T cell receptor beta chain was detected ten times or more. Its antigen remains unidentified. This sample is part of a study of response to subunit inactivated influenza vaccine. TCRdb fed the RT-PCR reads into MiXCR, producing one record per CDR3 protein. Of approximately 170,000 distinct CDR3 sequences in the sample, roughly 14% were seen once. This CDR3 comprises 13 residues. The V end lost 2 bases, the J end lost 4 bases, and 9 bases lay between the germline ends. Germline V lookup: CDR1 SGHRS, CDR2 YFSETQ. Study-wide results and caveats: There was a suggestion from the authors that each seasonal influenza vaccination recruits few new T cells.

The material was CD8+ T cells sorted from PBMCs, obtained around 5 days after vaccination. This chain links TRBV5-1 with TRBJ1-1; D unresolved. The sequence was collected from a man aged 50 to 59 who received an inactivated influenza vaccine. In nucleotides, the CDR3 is TGCGCCAGCAGCTTAGGCCATGGCACTGAAGCTTTCTTT. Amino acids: CASSLGHGTEAFF.